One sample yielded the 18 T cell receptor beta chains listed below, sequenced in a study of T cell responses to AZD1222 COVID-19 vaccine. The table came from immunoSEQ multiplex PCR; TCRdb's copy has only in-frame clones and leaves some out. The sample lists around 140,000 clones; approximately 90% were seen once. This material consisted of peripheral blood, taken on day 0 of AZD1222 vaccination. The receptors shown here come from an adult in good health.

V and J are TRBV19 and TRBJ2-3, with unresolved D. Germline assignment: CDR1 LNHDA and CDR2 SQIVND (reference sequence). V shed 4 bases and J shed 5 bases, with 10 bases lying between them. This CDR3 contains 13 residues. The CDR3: CASSNQGRDTQYF. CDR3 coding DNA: TGTGCCAGTAGTAACCAAGGTAGAGATACGCAGTATTTT.

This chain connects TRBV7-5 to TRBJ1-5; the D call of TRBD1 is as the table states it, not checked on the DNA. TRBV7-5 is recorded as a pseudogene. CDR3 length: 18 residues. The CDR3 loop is CVRSPSRDREWSNQPQHF. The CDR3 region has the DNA TGTGTCAGAAGCCCGTCCCGGGACAGGGAGTGGAGCAATCAGCCCCAGCATTTT.

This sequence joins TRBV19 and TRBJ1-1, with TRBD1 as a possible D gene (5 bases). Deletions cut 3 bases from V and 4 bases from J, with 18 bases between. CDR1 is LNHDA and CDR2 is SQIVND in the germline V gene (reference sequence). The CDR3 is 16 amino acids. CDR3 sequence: CASSMVVVSGATEAFF. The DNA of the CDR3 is TGTGCCAGTAGTATGGTCGTAGTATCCGGGGCCACTGAAGCTTTCTTT.

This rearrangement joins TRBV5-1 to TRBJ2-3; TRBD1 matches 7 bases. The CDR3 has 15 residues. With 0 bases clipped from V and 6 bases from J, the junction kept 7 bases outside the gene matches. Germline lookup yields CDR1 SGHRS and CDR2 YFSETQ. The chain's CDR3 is CASSLEGGPKDTQYF. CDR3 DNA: TGCGCCAGCAGCTTGGAAGGGGGCCCGAAGGATACGCAGTATTTT.

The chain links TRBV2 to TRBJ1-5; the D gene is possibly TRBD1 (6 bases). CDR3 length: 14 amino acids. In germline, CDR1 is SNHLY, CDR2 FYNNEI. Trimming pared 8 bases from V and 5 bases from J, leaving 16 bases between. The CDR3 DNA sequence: TGTGCCAGCGCCCAGGAGGGGGGATATCAGCCCCAGCATTTT. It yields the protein CASAQEGGYQPQHF.

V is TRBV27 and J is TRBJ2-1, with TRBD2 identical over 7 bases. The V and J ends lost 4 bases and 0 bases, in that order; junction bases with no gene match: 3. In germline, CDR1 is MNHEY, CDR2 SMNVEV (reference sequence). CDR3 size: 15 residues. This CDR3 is CASSYTGGSYNEQFF. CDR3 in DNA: TGTGCCAGCAGTTACACGGGAGGCTCCTACAATGAGCAGTTCTTC.

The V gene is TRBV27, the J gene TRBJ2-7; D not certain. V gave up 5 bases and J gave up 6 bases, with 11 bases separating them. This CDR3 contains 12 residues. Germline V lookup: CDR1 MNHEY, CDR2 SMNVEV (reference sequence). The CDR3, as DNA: TGTGCCAGCAGTCCACTCCCCGGCGAGCAGTACTTC. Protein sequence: CASSPLPGEQYF.

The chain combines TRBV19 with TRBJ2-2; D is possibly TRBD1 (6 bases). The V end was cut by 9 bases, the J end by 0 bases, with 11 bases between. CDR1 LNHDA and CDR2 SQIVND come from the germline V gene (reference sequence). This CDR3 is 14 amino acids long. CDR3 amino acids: CASHQGTNTGELFF. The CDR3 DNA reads TGTGCCAGCCACCAGGGGACGAACACCGGGGAGCTGTTTTTT.

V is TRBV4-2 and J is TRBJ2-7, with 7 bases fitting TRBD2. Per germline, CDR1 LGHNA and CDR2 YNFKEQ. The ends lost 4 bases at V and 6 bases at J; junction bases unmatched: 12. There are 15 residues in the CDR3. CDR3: CASSRGPLTGGEQYF. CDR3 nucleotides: TGTGCCAGCAGCCGAGGGCCTCTTACGGGGGGCGAGCAGTACTTC.

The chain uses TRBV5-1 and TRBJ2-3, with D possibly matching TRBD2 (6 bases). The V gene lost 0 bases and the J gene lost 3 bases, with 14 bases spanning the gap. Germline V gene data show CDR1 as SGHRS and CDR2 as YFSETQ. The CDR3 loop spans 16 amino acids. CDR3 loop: CASSLEAPGGTDTQYF. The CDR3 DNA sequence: TGCGCCAGCAGCTTGGAAGCTCCTGGGGGGACAGATACGCAGTATTTT.

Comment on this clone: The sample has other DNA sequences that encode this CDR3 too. CDR3 residues: CASSLTTANTEAFF. In nucleotides, the CDR3 is TGCGCCAGCAGCTTGACGACGGCGAACACTGAAGCTTTCTTT. The rearrangement uses TRBV5-1 and TRBJ1-1; D uncertain. V was clipped by 1 base and J by 1 base, with 8 bases between them. Per the germline V gene, CDR1 is SGHRS and CDR2 is YFSETQ. The CDR3 spans 14 residues.

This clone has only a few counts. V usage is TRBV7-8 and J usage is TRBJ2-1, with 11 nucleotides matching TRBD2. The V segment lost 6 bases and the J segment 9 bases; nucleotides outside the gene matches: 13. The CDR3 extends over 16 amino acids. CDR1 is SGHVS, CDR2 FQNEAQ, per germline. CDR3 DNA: TGTGCCAGCAGGGTAACTATAGCGGGAGGGCTGGGTGAGCAGTTCTTC. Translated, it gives CASRVTIAGGLGEQFF.

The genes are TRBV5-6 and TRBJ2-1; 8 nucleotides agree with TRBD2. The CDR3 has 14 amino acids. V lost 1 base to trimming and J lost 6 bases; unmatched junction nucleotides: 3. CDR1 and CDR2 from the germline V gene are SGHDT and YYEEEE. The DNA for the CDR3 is TGTGCCAGCAGCTTGAGCAGCGGGAGCAATGAGCAGTTCTTC. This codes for CASSLSSGSNEQFF.

CDR3 sequence (DNA): TGCAGCGGTCCGGGACAAAAGAGCTCCTACGAGCAGTACTTC. This encodes CSGPGQKSSYEQYF. This rearrangement joins TRBV29-1 to TRBJ2-7; the D gene is possibly TRBD1 (6 bases). V lost 7 bases and J 0 bases, leaving 16 bases between the germline ends. Germline CDR1 is SQVTM and CDR2 is ANQGSEA. CDR3 length equals 14 residues.

The CDR3, as DNA: TGTGCCAGCAGCTCGGAGGGGGGCTATGGCTACACCTTC. Its protein product is CASSSEGGYGYTF. The J gene is TRBJ1-2, the V gene TRBV7-9, with D tentatively TRBD1 (6 bases). The CDR3 loop spans 13 amino acids. Germline CDR1 reads SEHNR; CDR2 reads FQNEAQ (reference sequence). Trimming shortened V by 4 bases and J by 4 bases, and 10 bases separated the two germline ends.

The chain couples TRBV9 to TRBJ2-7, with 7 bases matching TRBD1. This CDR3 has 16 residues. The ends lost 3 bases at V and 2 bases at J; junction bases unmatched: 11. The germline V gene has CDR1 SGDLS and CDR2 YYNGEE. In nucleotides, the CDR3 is TGTGCCAGCAGCGCCTCTCAGCAGACAGGGCCCTACGAGCAGTACTTC. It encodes CASSASQQTGPYEQYF.

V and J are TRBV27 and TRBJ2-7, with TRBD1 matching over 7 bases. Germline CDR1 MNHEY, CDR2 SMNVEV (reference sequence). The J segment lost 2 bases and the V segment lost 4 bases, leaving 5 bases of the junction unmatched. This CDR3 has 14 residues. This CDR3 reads CASSSRDSAYEQYF. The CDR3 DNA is TGTGCCAGCAGTTCCCGGGACAGCGCCTACGAGCAGTACTTC.

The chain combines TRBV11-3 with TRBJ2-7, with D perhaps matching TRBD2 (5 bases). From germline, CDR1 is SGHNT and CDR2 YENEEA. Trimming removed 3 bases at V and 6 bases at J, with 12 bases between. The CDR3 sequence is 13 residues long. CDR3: CASSFSGKGEQYF. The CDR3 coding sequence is TGTGCCAGCAGCTTCAGCGGAAAGGGCGAGCAGTACTTC.